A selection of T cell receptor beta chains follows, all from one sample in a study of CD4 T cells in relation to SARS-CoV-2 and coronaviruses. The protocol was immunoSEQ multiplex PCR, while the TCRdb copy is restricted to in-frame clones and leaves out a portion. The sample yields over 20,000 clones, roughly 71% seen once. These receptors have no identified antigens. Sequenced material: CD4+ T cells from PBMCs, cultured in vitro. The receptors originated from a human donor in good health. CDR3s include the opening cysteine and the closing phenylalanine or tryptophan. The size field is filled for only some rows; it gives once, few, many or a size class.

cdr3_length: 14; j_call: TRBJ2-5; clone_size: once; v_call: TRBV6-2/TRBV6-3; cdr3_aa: CASSYNGGLETQYF
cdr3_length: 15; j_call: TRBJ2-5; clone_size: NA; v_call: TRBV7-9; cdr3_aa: CASSLYEGSLETQYF
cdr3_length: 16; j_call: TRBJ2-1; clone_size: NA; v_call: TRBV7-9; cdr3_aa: CASSPTGTRKDNEQFF
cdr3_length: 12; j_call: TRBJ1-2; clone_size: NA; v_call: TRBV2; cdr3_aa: CASSERWYGYTF
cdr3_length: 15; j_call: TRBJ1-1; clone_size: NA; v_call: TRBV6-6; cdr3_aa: CASSYQEGRSTEAFF
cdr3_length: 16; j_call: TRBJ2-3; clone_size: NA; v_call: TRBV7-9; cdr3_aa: CASSPRTGWVTDTQYF
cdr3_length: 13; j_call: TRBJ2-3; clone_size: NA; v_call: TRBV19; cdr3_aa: CATSGRRSDTQYF
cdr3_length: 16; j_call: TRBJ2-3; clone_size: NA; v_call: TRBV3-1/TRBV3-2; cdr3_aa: CASSQMGQGSADTQYF
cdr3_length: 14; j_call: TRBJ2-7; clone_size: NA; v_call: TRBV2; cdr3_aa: CASKESPASYEQYF
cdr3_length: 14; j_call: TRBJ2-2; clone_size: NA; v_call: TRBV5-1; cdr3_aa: CASSDGGSTGELFF
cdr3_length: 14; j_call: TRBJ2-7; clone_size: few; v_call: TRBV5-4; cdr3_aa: CASSLGTGGAEQYF
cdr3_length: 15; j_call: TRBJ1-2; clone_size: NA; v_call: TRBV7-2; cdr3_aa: CASSLDWTGVYGYTF
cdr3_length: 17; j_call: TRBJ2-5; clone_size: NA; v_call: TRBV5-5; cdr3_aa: CASSTARGFTSAETQYF
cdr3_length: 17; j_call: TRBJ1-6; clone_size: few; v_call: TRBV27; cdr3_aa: CASSLRRRGSYNSPLHF
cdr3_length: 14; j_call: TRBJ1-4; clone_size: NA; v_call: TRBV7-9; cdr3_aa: CASSPDGMGEKLFF
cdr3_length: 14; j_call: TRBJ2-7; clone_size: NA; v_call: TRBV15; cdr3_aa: CATSRDRVNYEQYF
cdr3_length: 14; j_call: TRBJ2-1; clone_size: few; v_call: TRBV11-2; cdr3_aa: CASSLLGAYNEQFF